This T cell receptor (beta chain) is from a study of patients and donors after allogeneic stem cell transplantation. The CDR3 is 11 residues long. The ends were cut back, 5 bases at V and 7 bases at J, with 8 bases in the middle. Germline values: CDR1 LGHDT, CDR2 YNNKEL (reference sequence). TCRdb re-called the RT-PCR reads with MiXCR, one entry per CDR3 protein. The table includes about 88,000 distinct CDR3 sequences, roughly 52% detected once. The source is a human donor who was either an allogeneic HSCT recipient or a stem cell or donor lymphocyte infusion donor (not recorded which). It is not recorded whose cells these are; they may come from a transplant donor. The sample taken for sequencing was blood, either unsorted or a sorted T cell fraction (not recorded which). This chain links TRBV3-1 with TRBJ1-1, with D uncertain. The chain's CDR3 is CASSNRNEAFF. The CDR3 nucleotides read TGTGCCAGCAGCAACCGAAATGAAGCTTTCTTT.